This paragraph reports one T cell receptor (beta chain). Its antigen is not yet known. There are no base qualities to consult, and no much larger clone falls within one base. This sample was taken from a study of OX40 agonist ivuxolimab in advanced cancers. About the full investigation: The costimulatory receptor OX40 (CD134) was targeted by ivuxolimab, a fully human IgG2 agonistic monoclonal antibody. Intravenous ivuxolimab was administered to patients every 2 weeks at six dose levels: 0.01, 0.1, 0.3, 1.5, 3 and 10 mg/kg. Of the approximately 50 dose-escalation patients, hepatocellular carcinoma was present in 19, melanoma in about 15, renal cell carcinoma in 9 and head and neck cancer in 9. In the dose-escalation cohort, 82.7% of patients were male, and the mean age was approximately 60 years with a range of roughly 20 to 85. Prior anti-PD-1, anti-PD-L1 or anti-CTLA-4 therapy was permitted, and less than 45% of dose-escalation patients had received checkpoint inhibitors. Three dose-escalation patients achieved partial responses, one with hepatocellular carcinoma and two with cutaneous melanoma. Peripheral TCRbeta sequencing was intended to test whether TCR sequence diversity was altered and clonal T-cell expansion was caused by ivuxolimab. The paper describes the monotherapy dose-escalation part (N of about 52 patients) of the phase I trial of ivuxolimab. Study-wide findings and limitations: In partial responders in the 0.1-3.0 mg/kg groups, normalized peripheral clonal expansion was found to be among the lowest, especially among CD8+ T cells. On average, CD8+ T cells showed more expanded clones than CD4+ T cells after ivuxolimab. Low levels of normalized T-cell clonal expansion were also shown by some nonresponding patients. At doses from 0.1 to 3.0 mg/kg, clonal expansion was seen in both CD4+ and CD8+ blood T cells between baseline and week 6. Which antigens the clonally expanded peripheral T cells were specific for was not determined.

Patients with a history of autoimmune disease or receiving systemic immunosuppression were excluded from the trial. Peripheral blood for TCR sequencing was collected from all dose cohorts at baseline, on cycle 4 day 1, and on cycle 7 day 1. The samples were drawn from a first-in-human, open-label, multicenter phase I dose-escalation trial of ivuxolimab. The trial enrolled adults with locally advanced or metastatic head and neck squamous cell, hepatocellular, melanoma or renal cell carcinoma. CD4+ and CD8+ T cells were sorted separately from peripheral blood before TCR sequencing. Genomic DNA was isolated from the sorted cells so that the TCRbeta CDR3 region could be sequenced. The immunoSEQ Assay was used to sequence the TCRbeta CDR3 regions. TCRdb took over this immuneACCESS table, retaining in-frame rearrangements with V and J assigned. Such tables are incomplete; in checked studies, under half of the missing clones stem from an unresolved V gene, and the remainder is unexplained. This sample comprises 70,000 to 85,000 clones, over 80% of them detected only once. Of the sample, 5.9% falls within the top ten clones.

The V end gives up 5 bases and the J end 0 bases, leaving 7 bases in the junction not matched to a gene. CDR1 MDHEN and CDR2 SYDVKM were looked up in the germline V gene. The CDR3 sequence holds 15 residues, the cysteine and phenylalanine included. The kept DNA is CDR3 alone, 45 bases in frame from the first base. The sample here was CD4+ or CD8+ T cells sorted from blood, taken in a trial of the OX40 agonist ivuxolimab. The rearrangement joined TRBV28 to TRBJ2-7; 7 bases in between match TRBD1. The sequence came from an adult with an advanced solid tumor such as melanoma, head and neck, liver or kidney cancer. This receptor carries the CDR3 CASSEGASPSYEQYF. The DNA sequence is given as TGTGCCAGCAGTGAGGGGGCGTCCCCCTCCTACGAGCAGTACTTC.